The 26 T cell receptor beta chains below all came from one sample that was sequenced in a study of blood T cell repertoires in COVID-19. The protocol was immunoSEQ multiplex PCR, while the TCRdb copy is restricted to in-frame clones and leaves out a portion. The sample has approximately 380,000 clones, 85% seen once. Sequenced input: peripheral blood. These receptors were taken from a woman aged 18-30 years with acute or convalescent COVID-19.

In this sample, this clone turned up once. The chain couples TRBV7-2 to TRBJ1-2, with D perhaps TRBD1 (5 bases). CDR1 is SGHTA, CDR2 FQGNSA, per germline. V was trimmed by 1 base and J by 4 bases, leaving 13 bases between them. The CDR3 covers 15 residues. CDR3 nucleotide sequence: TGTGCCAGCAGCTTAGTGGGCAGGGTCGGCTATGGCTACACCTTC. It encodes CASSLVGRVGYGYTF.

The chain links TRBV28 to TRBJ1-2, with 7 bases aligning to TRBD1. J gave up 3 bases and V 3 bases, and 4 bases lay outside the gene matches. The CDR3 has 14 residues. Germline CDR1 reads MDHEN; CDR2 reads SYDVKM. CDR3 in amino acids: CASSFGTGDYGYTF. The CDR3 DNA is TGTGCCAGCAGTTTTGGTACAGGGGACTATGGCTACACCTTC.

This chain joins TRBV5-6 and TRBJ2-3, with D tentatively TRBD2 (5 bases). V lost 4 bases, J lost 9 bases, and 12 bases lay in between. CDR3 length: 12 amino acids. Germline V gene data show CDR1 as SGHDT and CDR2 as YYEEEE. The chain's CDR3 is CASSPLGVTQYF. In nucleotides, the CDR3 is TGTGCCAGCAGCCCCCTCGGGGTGACGCAGTATTTT.

This sequence joins TRBV9 and TRBJ1-6; D gene unclear. CDR1 and CDR2 from the germline V gene are SGDLS and YYNGEE. V lost 4 bases to trimming and J lost 10 bases, with 12 bases between them. The length of the CDR3 is 13 residues. DNA for the CDR3: TGTGCCAGCAGCTTCCGACAAGAATCACCCCTCCACTTT. This sequence encodes CASSFRQESPLHF.

The rearrangement links TRBV11-1 to TRBJ1-6; a possible D gene is TRBD1 (5 bases). Germline V gene lookup returns CDR1 SGHAT and CDR2 FQDESV (reference sequence). CDR3 length equals 15 residues. V was shortened by 5 bases and J by 8 bases, with 16 bases between the two germline ends. The CDR3 coding sequence is TGTGCCAGCAGCCCGAGGACACCAAGGGATTCACCCCTCCACTTT. Protein sequence: CASSPRTPRDSPLHF.

This rearrangement joins TRBV5-1 to TRBJ2-5; 9 bases line up with TRBD1. The CDR3 contains 15 residues. Germline V CDR1 and CDR2: SGHRS, YFSETQ. Trimming cost V 0 bases and J 5 bases; bases outside gene matches: 5. DNA for the CDR3: TGCGCCAGCAGCTTGGACAGGGGGCGCGTTGAGACCCAGTACTTC. Translated, it gives CASSLDRGRVETQYF.

In this sample, this clone turned up once. This chain links TRBV30 with TRBJ1-1, with TRBD1 as a possible D gene (5 bases). Trimming took off 4 bases at V and 3 bases at J, with 12 bases between the two ends. The CDR3 sequence is 13 residues long. Germline V gene lookup returns CDR1 GTSNPN and CDR2 SVGIG (reference sequence). The DNA for the CDR3 is TGTGCCTGGAACGGTTGGGGGGACACTGAAGCTTTCTTT. Translated, it gives CAWNGWGDTEAFF.

The V call is TRBV5-4, the J call TRBJ2-7, with D perhaps TRBD1 (6 bases). Trimming pared 0 bases from V and 4 bases from J, leaving 11 bases between. There are 14 residues in the CDR3. The germline gives CDR1 SGHNT, CDR2 YYREEE (reference sequence). The CDR3: CASSLGQDPYEQYF. In nucleotides, the CDR3 is TGTGCCAGCAGCTTGGGACAGGACCCTTACGAGCAGTACTTC.

This chain links TRBV16 with TRBJ1-4; D is unresolved. Between the trimmed V and J ends, which lost 4 bases and 3 bases, there was a span of 21 bases. In germline, CDR1 is KGHSY, CDR2 FQNENV. The CDR3 loop spans 18 amino acids. The CDR3, as DNA: TGTGCCAGCAGCCCCTCTTCAGAGGGAATATACGCTAATGAAAAACTGTTTTTT. Its protein product is CASSPSSEGIYANEKLFF.

This clone has just one count. The sample contains more than one DNA sequence encoding this CDR3. The V and J genes are TRBV7-9 and TRBJ1-1, with D uncertain. CDR1 SEHNR and CDR2 FQNEAQ come from the germline V gene (reference sequence). With 1 base removed from V and 3 bases from J, the gap between germline ends came to 6 bases. This CDR3 comprises 13 residues. CDR3 loop: CASSLVSDTEAFF. CDR3 sequence (DNA): TGTGCCAGCAGCTTAGTATCGGACACTGAAGCTTTCTTT. The full variable domain, its missing parts supplied by reference TRBV7-9 and TRBJ1-1, is DTGVSQNPRHKITKRGQNVTFRCDPISEHNRLYWYRQTLGQGPEFLTYFQNEAQLEKSRLLSDRFSAERPKGSFSTLEIQRTEQGDSAMYLCASSLVSDTEAFFGQGTRLTVV.

This chain uses TRBV16 with TRBJ1-5; possibly TRBD1 for D (5 bases). The CDR3 runs to 16 residues. Per germline, CDR1 KGHSY and CDR2 FQNENV. Trimming shortened V by 2 bases and J by 3 bases, and 14 bases separated the two germline ends. CDR3 loop: CASSQGAGINNQPQHF. The CDR3 DNA is TGTGCCAGCAGCCAAGGGGCAGGGATTAACAATCAGCCCCAGCATTTT.

The chain links TRBV15 to TRBJ1-1; D is perhaps TRBD1 (6 bases). Trimming shortened V by 8 bases and J by 0 bases, and 19 bases separated the two germline ends. Germline CDR1 LNHNV, CDR2 YYDKDF (reference sequence). This CDR3 region has 16 residues. The DNA of the CDR3 is TGTGCCACCCGAACTTGTCTACAGGGCATGAACACTGAAGCTTTCTTT. This encodes CATRTCLQGMNTEAFF.

The chain links TRBV6-5 to TRBJ1-4; D not resolved. The length of the CDR3 is 13 residues. V lost 10 bases and J 0 bases, leaving 9 bases between the germline ends. Germline loops: CDR1 MNHEY, CDR2 SVGAGI. The CDR3 nucleotides read TGTGCCACCGGGGTTGCAACTAATGAAAAACTGTTTTTT. Protein product: CATGVATNEKLFF.

The chain employs TRBV2 and TRBJ1-6, with a tentative D call TRBD1 (6 bases). The CDR3 spans 14 residues. The V and J ends lost 7 bases and 5 bases respectively, with 12 bases between them. The V gene's germline CDR1 is SNHLY and CDR2 FYNNEI. In DNA form, the CDR3 reads TGTGCCAGCAATCGGGGGGCAGATAATTCACCCCTCCACTTT. This gives the protein CASNRGADNSPLHF.

This rearrangement joins TRBV24-1 to TRBJ2-3; 8 positions match TRBD2. With 2 bases clipped from V and 3 bases from J, the junction kept 6 bases outside the gene matches. Germline V gene lookup returns CDR1 KGHDR and CDR2 SFDVKD. This CDR3 region has 16 residues. CDR3 sequence: CATSDYGSGVTDTQYF. CDR3 nucleotides: TGTGCCACCAGTGATTATGGTAGCGGGGTTACAGATACGCAGTATTTT.

The J gene is TRBJ1-2, the V gene TRBV2; no definite D call. The CDR3 extends over 14 amino acids. Looked up from germline, CDR1 is SNHLY and CDR2 is FYNNEI. The ends were cut back, 1 base at V and 5 bases at J, with 11 bases in the middle. CDR3 DNA: TGTGCCAGCAGTGAAGGGCCGGGAAATTATGGCTACACCTTC. As protein: CASSEGPGNYGYTF.

The V call is TRBV2, the J call TRBJ2-1; possibly TRBD2 for D (5 bases). Germline loops: CDR1 SNHLY, CDR2 FYNNEI. The CDR3 length is 15 residues. V was shortened by 3 bases and J by 0 bases, with 9 bases between the two germline ends. CDR3 nucleotide sequence: TGTGCCAGCAGTGACGAGGCGGGCTCCTACAATGAGCAGTTCTTC. Protein sequence: CASSDEAGSYNEQFF.

In this sample, this clone turned up once. In DNA, the CDR3 is TGCGCCAGCAGCTTTGGTGGACAGGGGGGCAATTCACCCCTCCACTTT. It is translated as CASSFGGQGGNSPLHF. The chain couples TRBV5-1 to TRBJ1-6, with 10 bases lining up with TRBD1. V gave up 2 bases and J gave up 7 bases; unmatched junction bases: 6. The V gene's germline CDR1 is SGHRS and CDR2 YFSETQ. There are 16 residues in the CDR3.

This clone was counted a single time. The chain joins TRBV5-1 to TRBJ1-1; no clear D gene. V was cut by 0 bases and J by 5 bases, with 11 bases left in between. This CDR3 has 14 residues. The germline gives CDR1 SGHRS, CDR2 YFSETQ. The CDR3 reads CASSLEAGVTEAFF. The CDR3 coding sequence is TGCGCCAGCAGCTTGGAGGCCGGGGTTACTGAAGCTTTCTTT.

The chain has TRBV6-5 and TRBJ1-4; D is undetermined. V was cut by 0 bases and J by 0 bases, with 8 bases left in between. There are 16 residues in the CDR3. Germline lookup yields CDR1 MNHEY and CDR2 SVGAGI. The DNA of the CDR3 is TGTGCCAGCAGTTACTCGGGCACCGCAACTAATGAAAAACTGTTTTTT. Residues: CASSYSGTATNEKLFF.

This clone showed up just once. V is TRBV10-3 and J is TRBJ1-1; D may be TRBD1 (6 bases). This CDR3 is built from 16 residues. V was clipped by 0 bases and J by 4 bases, with 15 bases between them. Germline CDR1 ENHRY, CDR2 SYGVKD. The CDR3 DNA is TGTGCCATCAGTGAGTCTTCCGGGACAATCGGCACTGAAGCTTTCTTT. This translates into CAISESSGTIGTEAFF.

V usage is TRBV27 and J usage is TRBJ2-7; 9 nucleotides align to TRBD1. Germline V gives CDR1 MNHEY, CDR2 SMNVEV (reference sequence). Trimming at V came to 3 bases and at J to 3 bases, leaving 9 bases not matched to a gene. CDR3 length: 16 amino acids. This CDR3 reads CASSFDHRGPLYEQYF. DNA for the CDR3: TGTGCCAGCAGTTTCGATCACAGGGGGCCCCTCTACGAGCAGTACTTC.

The chain carries TRBV9 and TRBJ1-6; 8 bases are a match to TRBD1. The CDR3 runs to 17 residues. V lost 0 bases to trimming and J lost 11 bases; unmatched junction nucleotides: 13. Per the germline V gene, CDR1 is SGDLS and CDR2 is YYNGEE. CDR3 sequence (DNA): TGTGCCAGCAGCGTAGGAGTGGGGCAGGGGGCTCTAACACCCCTCCACTTT. It encodes CASSVGVGQGALTPLHF.

A single count supports this clone. This chain joins TRBV7-3 and TRBJ1-2; D not certain. In germline, CDR1 is SGHTA, CDR2 FQGTGA. The CDR3 loop spans 17 amino acids. Trimming removed 3 bases from V and 6 bases from J, with 23 bases in between. CDR3 nucleotides: TGTGCCAGCAGCTTGTGGAGGGAGGCTTTAGACGGCCATGGCTACACCTTC. As protein: CASSLWREALDGHGYTF. The variable domain in full, completed from reference TRBV7-3 and TRBJ1-2, reads GAGVSQTPSNKVTEKGKYVELRCDPISGHTALYWYRQSLGQGPEFLIYFQGTGAADDSGLPNDRFFAVRPEGSVSTLKIQRTERGDSAVYLCASSLWREALDGHGYTFGSGTRLTVV.

The chain has TRBV21-1 and TRBJ1-1; the tabulated D call, TRBD1, remains unverified against the DNA. TRBV21-1 is an annotated pseudogene. The CDR3 consists of 14 residues. The CDR3: CASSMTGSSPRAFF. In nucleotides, the CDR3 is TGTGCCAGCAGCATGACAGGCTCCTCTCCAAGAGCTTTCTTT.

The chain recombines TRBV23-1 with TRBJ2-3; maybe TRBD1 (6 bases). TRBV23-1 is an open reading frame, and its role is uncertain. The CDR3 is 15 amino acids. V was cut by 4 bases and J by 4 bases, with 15 bases left in between. The CDR3 coding sequence is TGCGCCAGCAGTCTCGAGGGGGTAGCCTCAGATACGCAGTATTTT. This gives the protein CASSLEGVASDTQYF.